These T cell receptor beta chains were read from a single sample in a study of shared clonotypes between healthy human individuals. TCRdb's table, derived via immunoSEQ multiplex PCR, lists solely in-frame clones and lacks some. The repertoire holds approximately 980,000 clones, with about three quarters as singletons. Sequencing was done on a sample of memory CD4+ T cells sorted from blood. Source of these receptors: a young man in good health. Each CDR3 is given with its conserved first and last residue. The order of the fields is D gene, J gene, V gene, clone size, CDR3 DNA, CDR3 protein. A D gene is named only where the DNA matches it firmly. The listing skips clone size in some rows; elsewhere it reads once, few, many or a size class.

TRBD2,TRBJ2-7,TRBV7-9,-,TGTGCCAGCAGCTTAGCCGTGATTAGCGGGAGTATATACGAGCAGTACTTC,CASSLAVISGSIYEQYF
TRBD2,TRBJ2-1,TRBV30,once,TGTGCCTGGACTCAAGGGACTAGTCGGTTCAATGAGCAGTTCTTC,CAWTQGTSRFNEQFF
-,TRBJ1-1,TRBV4-3,-,TGCGCCAGCAGCCAAGAGCCCGGGGCTGAAGCTTTCTTT,CASSQEPGAEAFF
TRBD1,TRBJ1-2,TRBV30,few,TGTGCCTGGATCGAAGAGGACAGGGGGCGGAAGGGCTACACCTTC,CAWIEEDRGRKGYTF
TRBD1,TRBJ1-3,TRBV15,few,TGTGCCACCAGCACCGGGACAGTAGGAAACACCATATATTTT,CATSTGTVGNTIYF
-,TRBJ1-1,TRBV6-1,-,TGTGCCAGCAGAGCCAATCCCAACACTGAAGCTTTCTTT,CASRANPNTEAFF
-,TRBJ2-7,TRBV4-3,few,TGCGCCAGCAGCTCCGGGGCAGATAGCTCCTACGAGCAGTACTTC,CASSSGADSSYEQYF
TRBD1,TRBJ2-5,TRBV6-4,-,TGTGCCAGCAGTGACTCAGACAGGGATTTTAGTCAAGAGACCCAGTACTTC,CASSDSDRDFSQETQYF
-,TRBJ2-5,TRBV25-1,-,TGTGCCAGCAGTGCGGCCCCACCCATGGAGACCCAGTACTTC,CASSAAPPMETQYF
-,TRBJ1-5,TRBV9,many,TGTGCCAGCAGCGTAGGACAGAATAGCAATCAGCCCCAGCATTTT,CASSVGQNSNQPQHF
-,TRBJ1-3,TRBV2,-,TGTGCCAGCCCCACCCGTCGCGGAAACACCATATATTTT,CASPTRRGNTIYF
TRBD1,TRBJ1-1,TRBV11-2,-,TGTGCCAGCAGCTCGAGCATTACAGGGGACACTGAAGCTTTCTTT,CASSSSITGDTEAFF
-,TRBJ2-5,TRBV28,-,TGTGCCAGCAGTGGTAGAGGTTTACAGGGACTCTTCCAAGAGACCCAGTACTTC,CASSGRGLQGLFQETQYF
-,TRBJ2-3,TRBV5-4,-,TGTGCCAGCAGCTTTGATAGGTACACAGATACGCAGTATTTT,CASSFDRYTDTQYF
-,TRBJ1-1,TRBV4-3,-,TGCGCCAGCAGCCAAACGCAGGGGAACACTGAAGCTTTCTTT,CASSQTQGNTEAFF
-,TRBJ1-4,TRBV28,-,TGTGCCAGCAGCTCCCTGTCGGGGGCCGCGGATGAAAAACTGTTTTTT,CASSSLSGAADEKLFF
TRBD2,TRBJ2-7,TRBV15,-,TGTGCCACCAGCGCTCAGACTAGCGGGGCCTACGAGCAGTACTTC,CATSAQTSGAYEQYF
-,TRBJ2-1,TRBV5-5,-,TGTGCCAGCAGCCATACCGGGACAAACATCCCCAATGAGCAGTTCTTC,CASSHTGTNIPNEQFF
TRBD2,TRBJ2-3,TRBV6-5,-,TGTGCCAGCAGTTACAGGGCGGGAGGAGATACGCAGTATTTT,CASSYRAGGDTQYF
-,TRBJ2-3,TRBV5-4,few,TGTGCCAGCAGGAGACAGGACGAAAAAGATACGCAGTATTTT,CASRRQDEKDTQYF
TRBD2,TRBJ2-7,TRBV14,-,TGTGCCAGCAGCCCTCTGGGGGCTAGCGGGAAAAACGAGCAGTACTTC,CASSPLGASGKNEQYF
-,TRBJ2-2,TRBV30,few,TGTGCCTGGAGTAGGGTGGCCACCGGGGAGCTGTTTTTT,CAWSRVATGELFF
-,TRBJ2-3,TRBV7-8,-,TGTGCCAGCAGCTTCCCGAGCACAGATACGCAGTATTTT,CASSFPSTDTQYF
-,TRBJ1-2,TRBV6-1,-,TGTGCCAGCAGTGAAAGGGGATGGGGCTACACCTTC,CASSERGWGYTF
TRBD2,TRBJ2-3,TRBV19,-,TGTGCCAGTAGTGGGACTAGCGGAAGCACAGATACGCAGTATTTT,CASSGTSGSTDTQYF
-,TRBJ2-3,TRBV9,-,TGTGCCAGCAGCCCCTGGGATGGGGGTAGCACAGATACGCAGTATTTT,CASSPWDGGSTDTQYF
-,TRBJ1-2,TRBV6-5,-,TGTGCCAGCAGTCCCACCGTAACTAACTATGGCTACACCTTC,CASSPTVTNYGYTF